The text below deals with one TCR beta chain. The antigen is not known. V gave up 0 bases and J gave up 2 bases, with 2 bases separating them. Germline V gene lookup returns CDR1 ENHRY and CDR2 SYGVKD. This CDR3 spans 13 amino acids. The data are from a study of radiotherapy plus CTLA-4 blockade in lung cancer. Study overall: Objective responses were observed in about 17% of patients, and disease control was achieved by 30% to 35%. Notes on the study in general: Early blood T cell clone changes and increased post-radiation serum interferon-beta were reportedly the strongest response predictors. Researchers report tumor-derived TCR clones expanding in blood after radiotherapy plus ipilimumab.

Some clones are missing from TCRdb's copy, which holds only in-frame ones; the method was immunoSEQ multiplex PCR. The repertoire holds roughly 90,000 clones, approximately 80% seen once, with about 25% in the top ten. Sequenced here: peripheral blood, sampled from a patient treated with radiotherapy plus ipilimumab. The V and J genes are TRBV10-3 and TRBJ1-3; D remains unclear. The receptor was isolated from a human donor with non-small cell lung cancer that progressed on radiotherapy plus ipilimumab. The CDR3 nucleotides read TGTGCCATCAGTGAGTCTGCTGGAAACACCATATATTTT. Its protein product is CAISESAGNTIYF.